These T cell receptor beta chains were read from a single sample in a study of blood T cell repertoires in COVID-19. Sequencing was performed with immunoSEQ multiplex PCR; in TCRdb, only in-frame clones are kept and a portion is missing. In the table there are about 200,000 clones, approximately 85% of which are singletons. Material for sequencing was peripheral blood. Source of these receptors: a woman at least 80 years old with COVID-19, enrolled during active disease. The CDR3 runs from the conserved cysteine through the conserved F or W. D genes are given only for firm matches. The size of a clone is reported for some rows only, either as once, few or many, or as a class for expanded clones.

d_gene,abundance,v_gene,j_gene,len,CDR3nt,CDR3aa
TRBD1,few,TRBV2,TRBJ1-5,12,TGTGCCAGTGGGACAGGGACTCAGCCCCAGCATTTT,CASGTGTQPQHF
.,.,TRBV2,TRBJ1-2,14,TGTGCCAGCAGTGCGGCAGGGGCGAACTATGGCTACACCTTC,CASSAAGANYGYTF
TRBD2,.,TRBV6-5,TRBJ2-7,15,TGTGCCAGCAGACCTAGCGGGGGCCTTACCTACGAGCAGTACTTC,CASRPSGGLTYEQYF
.,.,TRBV19,TRBJ1-5,16,TGTGCCAGTAGTATAGGCCGCGCGCCTAGCAATCAGCCCCAGCATTTT,CASSIGRAPSNQPQHF
TRBD2,.,TRBV5-1,TRBJ2-2,14,TGCGCCAGCAGCACCGGGGGGGCCGCCGGGGAGCTGTTTTTT,CASSTGGAAGELFF
TRBD1,.,TRBV6-5,TRBJ2-2,13,TGTGCCTCGAGACAGGGCTTGTCCGGGGAGCTGTTTTTT,CASRQGLSGELFF
.,few,TRBV3-1/TRBV3-2,TRBJ1-6,15,TGTGCCAGCAGCCAAGAGACCGTAAAGAGGGCACCCCTCCACTTT,CASSQETVKRAPLHF
TRBD1,.,TRBV7-2,TRBJ1-6,15,TGTGCCAGCAGCTCGGGACAGACCTATAATTCACCCCTCCACTTT,CASSSGQTYNSPLHF
TRBD1,.,TRBV19,TRBJ1-1,16,TGTGCCAGTAGTGCCCCGGGACAGTCGGGCAACACTGAAGCTTTCTTT,CASSAPGQSGNTEAFF
TRBD1,.,TRBV5-5,TRBJ1-6,15,TGTGCCAGCAGCTCGGGACAGGCCTATAATTCACCCCTCCACTTT,CASSSGQAYNSPLHF
TRBD1,.,TRBV7-8,TRBJ1-6,16,TGTGCCAGCAGCCTTGAGGGACAGTGGGGGAATTCACCCCTCCACTTT,CASSLEGQWGNSPLHF
TRBD2,.,TRBV20-1,TRBJ2-1,14,TGCAGTGCTAGTCGGACTAGCGAAGACAATGAGCAGTTCTTC,CSASRTSEDNEQFF
.,.,TRBV6-5,TRBJ2-5,14,TGTGCCAGCAGTTACAAGGGGCCTCAAGAGACCCAGTACTTC,CASSYKGPQETQYF
.,.,TRBV4-3,TRBJ2-5,12,TGCGCCAGCAGGGGAGCGGGAGAGACCCAGTACTTC,CASRGAGETQYF
TRBD1,few,TRBV7-8,TRBJ1-6,14,TGTGCCAGCAGCTACCGACAGGGGGCCTCACCCCTCCACTTT,CASSYRQGASPLHF
.,.,TRBV7-8,TRBJ1-3,19,TGTGCCAGCAGCCCTCGGCCAGGGCAACCTTTGTCTACTGGAAACACCATATATTTT,CASSPRPGQPLSTGNTIYF
.,.,TRBV10-3,TRBJ1-2,11,TGTGCCATCAGTGAGCTCTATGGCTACACCTTC,CAISELYGYTF
TRBD1,.,TRBV11-2,TRBJ1-1,14,TGTGCCAGCAGCTCTGAGGGGACAGGACCTGAAGCTTTCTTT,CASSSEGTGPEAFF
TRBD2,.,TRBV7-8,TRBJ2-2,15,TGTGCCAGCAGCTCGGACGGGAGGGACACCGGGGAGCTGTTTTTT,CASSSDGRDTGELFF
.,many,TRBV6-2/TRBV6-3,TRBJ1-2,13,TGTGCCAGCAGTTATTCAGGGCGCTATGGCTACACCTTC,CASSYSGRYGYTF
.,.,TRBV28,TRBJ2-5,13,TGTGCCAGCAATAGCCCAAAAAAAGAGACCCAGTACTTC,CASNSPKKETQYF
TRBD1,.,TRBV5-1,TRBJ1-2,14,TGCGCCAGCAGCTACTCCGGGACAGGGCCCGGCTACACCTTC,CASSYSGTGPGYTF
.,few,TRBV19,TRBJ1-2,13,TGTGCCAGTAGTTCTCACAGGGACTATGGCTACACCTTC,CASSSHRDYGYTF
TRBD2,.,TRBV18,TRBJ2-2,14,TGTGCCAGCTCACCCCCCCGGGGGGCCGGGGAGCTGTTTTTT,CASSPPRGAGELFF
.,.,TRBV9,TRBJ2-2,16,TGTGCCAGCAGCGCCGCGGGGGCCTCAAACACCGGGGAGCTGTTTTTT,CASSAAGASNTGELFF
.,once,TRBV5-1,TRBJ1-4,15,TGCGCCAGCAGCGCTACAGGGACCGCTAATGAAAAACTGTTTTTT,CASSATGTANEKLFF
.,.,TRBV13,TRBJ1-6,15,TGTGCCAGTTTATCCCCGCGGCCGAATAATTCACCCCTCCACTTT,CASLSPRPNNSPLHF
.,.,TRBV7-2,TRBJ2-7,13,TGTGCCAGCAGTAATAGGGGGTACTACGAGCAGTACTTC,CASSNRGYYEQYF
TRBD2,.,TRBV24-1,TRBJ2-1,17,TGTGCCACCAGTGGCGCCTCTAGCGGGAGTAGGCACAATGAGCAGTTCTTC,CATSGASSGSRHNEQFF
.,few,TRBV27,TRBJ1-1,14,TGTGCCAGCAGCTCCAACATACGGGACACTGAAGCTTTCTTT,CASSSNIRDTEAFF
.,.,TRBV5-1,TRBJ2-3,16,TGCGCCAGCAGCTTGGAATCAGGGGTAGCCTCCTATACGCAGTATTTT,CASSLESGVASYTQYF
.,.,TRBV20-1,TRBJ2-7,11,TGCAGTGCCGGACTTTCCTACGAGCAGTACTTC,CSAGLSYEQYF
TRBD1,medium-sized,TRBV28,TRBJ1-2,15,TGTGCCACCAACACCGGACAGGGATCATTTAACGGCTACACCTTC,CATNTGQGSFNGYTF
.,.,TRBV6-2/TRBV6-3,TRBJ1-5,13,TGTGCCAGCAGTTACGGAGGTCCTCAGCCCCAGCATTTT,CASSYGGPQPQHF
.,.,TRBV7-9,TRBJ1-4,15,TGTGCCAGCAGCTTAGCCGCGGGAACTAATGAAAAACTGTTTTTT,CASSLAAGTNEKLFF
.,.,TRBV6-5,TRBJ2-7,14,TGTGCCAGCAGTTATCTTGGTAGAGCCTACGAGCAGTACTTC,CASSYLGRAYEQYF
.,.,TRBV9,TRBJ2-4,16,TGTGCCAGCAGGGCTCGGGACTCGCCGGCCAAAAACATTCAGTACTTC,CASRARDSPAKNIQYF
TRBD2,.,TRBV19,TRBJ2-1,15,TGTGCCAGTAGTATAGTGACTAGCGGAAACAATGAGCAGTTCTTC,CASSIVTSGNNEQFF
.,.,TRBV10-2,TRBJ2-3,15,TGCGCCAGCAGTGAGCCCAGGGGAATTCAAGATACGCAGTATTTT,CASSEPRGIQDTQYF
.,once,TRBV7-9,TRBJ2-3,12,TGTGCCAGCAGCTTAGACACGGATACGCAGTATTTT,CASSLDTDTQYF
.,.,TRBV5-5,TRBJ1-5,15,TGTGCCAGCAGCTTGGTGCAACAAGGAGGTCGGCCCCAGCATTTT,CASSLVQQGGRPQHF
TRBD2,.,TRBV7-9,TRBJ2-7,16,TGTGCCAGCAGCTACGGACTAGCGATGGGAGGCTACGAGCAGTACTTC,CASSYGLAMGGYEQYF
.,once,TRBV7-3,TRBJ1-1,15,TGTGCCAGCAGCTTAATGGGGGGATTGAACACTGAAGCTTTCTTT,CASSLMGGLNTEAFF
TRBD2,.,TRBV5-1,TRBJ2-5,15,TGCGCCAGCAGCTTAGGACTGACGGGGGAGGGGACCCAGTACTTC,CASSLGLTGEGTQYF
TRBD2,.,TRBV7-8,TRBJ2-3,16,TGTGCCAGCAGCTTAGCACCTAGCGGGAGTACAGATACGCAGTATTTT,CASSLAPSGSTDTQYF
TRBD2,few,TRBV19,TRBJ2-1,14,TGTGCCAGTAGTATTTCGAGCGGGAGTGGTGAGCAGTTCTTC,CASSISSGSGEQFF
.,.,TRBV24-1,TRBJ1-1,13,TGTGCCACCAGTGATTCCATGAACACTGAAGCTTTCTTT,CATSDSMNTEAFF
TRBD1,.,TRBV6-1,TRBJ1-2,14,TGTGCCAGCAGTGATTCGGACAGGTTATATGGCTACACCTTC,CASSDSDRLYGYTF
.,.,TRBV2,TRBJ2-5,14,TGTGCCACCGTTGCAGGGTTGTTGGGAGAGACCCAGTACTTC,CATVAGLLGETQYF
.,.,TRBV4-2,TRBJ2-1,15,TGTGCCAGCAGCCAAGACCCCCGACAACAGGGTGAGCAGTTCTTC,CASSQDPRQQGEQFF
.,.,TRBV15,TRBJ1-4,14,TGTGCCACCAGCAGCAGACTTACTAATGAAAAACTGTTTTTT,CATSSRLTNEKLFF
TRBD1,.,TRBV5-1,TRBJ2-1,17,TGCGCCAGCAGCACCCGGGACAGGTTGGATCCCTACAATGAGCAGTTCTTC,CASSTRDRLDPYNEQFF
TRBD1,.,TRBV13,TRBJ1-6,17,TGTGCCAGCAGCTTAGGGACAGGGGGCGTAATTAATTCACCCCTCCACTTT,CASSLGTGGVINSPLHF
.,once,TRBV29-1,TRBJ2-5,17,TGCAGCGTTGTACCAAACAGGGCCCCAACCCCTCAAGAGACCCAGTACTTC,CSVVPNRAPTPQETQYF
.,.,TRBV18,TRBJ2-3,15,TGTGCCAGCTCACCAATGGGGGGACCCACAGATACGCAGTATTTT,CASSPMGGPTDTQYF
.,once,TRBV14,TRBJ2-6,18,TGTGCCAGCAGCCAAGTTGGCCGGGGAACGCGGGGGGCCAACGTCCTGACTTTC,CASSQVGRGTRGANVLTF
.,few,TRBV3-1/TRBV3-2,TRBJ1-2,14,TGTGCCAGCAGCCAAGATCACAGGGTTGGTGGCTACACCTTC,CASSQDHRVGGYTF
.,.,TRBV6-6,TRBJ2-7,13,TGTGCCAGCAGTTATGTCAGGGCTAGCGAGCAGTACTTC,CASSYVRASEQYF